This T cell receptor beta chain derives from a study of T cells after yellow fever vaccination. General study findings and limits: Although the secondary response was weaker, it peaked faster, at day 5 versus 15.

This clonotype was found a few times. Its antigen remains unknown. TCR cDNA, made by 5'RACE template switching, carried an added universal primer site and UMIs. TCRdb itself ran the 5' RACE reads through MiXCR, one entry per CDR3 protein. The sample includes roughly 250,000 distinct CDR3 sequences, 10% to 15% of them seen just once. The material sequenced was CD4+ T cells sorted from PBMCs, taken 45 days after the yellow fever booster vaccination. The source of this sequence is a man younger than 45 who received the YFV17D yellow fever vaccine.

Here the CDR3 reads CASSWTDRGDSPLHF. CDR3 in DNA: TGCGCCAGCAGCTGGACAGACAGGGGGGATTCACCCCTCCACTTT. The genes are TRBV5-1 and TRBJ1-6, with 9 bases aligning to TRBD1. The CDR3 loop spans 15 amino acids. In germline, CDR1 is SGHRS, CDR2 YFSETQ. Trimming cost V 3 bases and J 8 bases; bases outside gene matches: 6.